The subject of this entry is one T cell receptor (beta chain). The antigen remains unidentified. The entry originates in a study of CD8+ T cells in alopecia areata. Study details: Tofacitinib continued for 6 to 18 months and was then withheld for 6 months.

Study-level findings and limits: Alphabeta T cells residing in normal skin are also sequenced in scalp samples. Tofacitinib significantly decreased scalp clonality and expanded CD8+ clones among top 100.

Sequencing used cDNA as its template, made by extracting RNA and reverse transcribing it. Produced via immunoSEQ multiplex PCR; TCRdb's table is partial and in-frame only. The table includes about 140,000 clones, 80% to 90% detected once. Regarding treatment: oral pan-JAK inhibitor, 5-10 mg twice daily. Obtained from alopecia areata patients were lesional scalp punch biopsies along with peripheral blood. The ends were cut back, 2 bases at V and 2 bases at J, with 7 bases in the middle. CDR1 and CDR2 (germline): SGHTA, FQGNSA. The length of the CDR3 is 14 residues. This clonotype originated in a human donor with alopecia areata. The chain links TRBV7-2 to TRBJ1-5; no clear D gene. This sample comprised CD8+ T cells sorted from blood, obtained at week 4, from a patient treated with tofacitinib. The CDR3 is CASSLPIGNQPQHF. CDR3 nucleotide sequence: TGTGCCAGCAGCTTACCGATTGGCAATCAGCCCCAGCATTTT.